The T cell receptor (beta chain) described here comes from a study of shared clonotypes between healthy human individuals. Method: immunoSEQ multiplex PCR; TCRdb's copy keeps in-frame clones and lacks some. Here the sample spans more than 1,200,000 clones, around 98.5% being singletons. Between the trimmed V and J ends, which lost 5 bases and 4 bases, there was a span of 12 bases. The CDR3 covers 14 residues. Germline V gene data show CDR1 as LNHDA and CDR2 as SQIVND (reference sequence). In the CD4+ fraction, cells were divided into CD45RA+ naive and CD45RA-negative memory subsets. The source is a man aged 25-45 years in good health. The V call is TRBV19, the J call TRBJ1-5; D may be TRBD1 (6 bases). Sequencing used naive CD4+ T cells sorted from blood. The subset: CD45RA+ positively selected. The CDR3 DNA reads as TGTGCCAGTAGTGAAGGACAGCGTAATCAGCCCCAGCATTTT. Translation: CASSEGQRNQPQHF.